This TCR beta chain was observed in a study of cytomegalovirus exposure and HLA in healthy donors. Study-level points and caveats: A prior analysis recorded that most TCR beta V segments were productive about 87% or about 30% of the time. As a later analysis showed, a missense DCLRE1C variant was linked to trimming of TCR beta V- and J-genes. HLA alleles were associated with 15,000 to 20,000 TCR beta sequences in a later analysis at 0.05 false discovery rate. Relative to equally common others, HLA-associated TCR beta chains showed greater clonal expansion in a later analysis.

PCR was performed using 60 Vbeta and 13 Jbeta primers. The repertoire was sequenced with immunoSEQ multiplex PCR; TCRdb's copy has only in-frame clones and lacks some. The data show about 160,000 clones, over 65% seen once. Concerning this clone itself: Antigen unknown.

Germline V gives CDR1 SGDLS, CDR2 YYNGEE. This CDR3 has 14 residues. The V end was cut by 0 bases, the J end by 3 bases, with 7 bases between. This receptor was taken from a woman aged 40 to 50 in good health and CMV-seronegative. The chain is built from TRBV9 and TRBJ1-3, with a tentative D call TRBD1 (5 bases). The source material was PBMCs. The CDR3 reads CASSVEGIGNTIYF. For the CDR3, the DNA is TGTGCCAGCAGCGTAGAGGGGATTGGAAACACCATATATTTT.